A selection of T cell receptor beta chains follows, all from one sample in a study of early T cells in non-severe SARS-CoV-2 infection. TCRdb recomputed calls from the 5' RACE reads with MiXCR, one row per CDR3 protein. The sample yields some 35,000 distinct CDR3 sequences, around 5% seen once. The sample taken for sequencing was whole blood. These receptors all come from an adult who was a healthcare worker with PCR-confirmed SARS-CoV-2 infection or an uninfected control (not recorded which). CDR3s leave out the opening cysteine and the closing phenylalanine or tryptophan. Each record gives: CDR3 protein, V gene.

CDR3 protein: AISDGTGGAGREQY
V gene: TRBV10-3

CDR3 protein: ASSLTQETQY
V gene: TRBV7-9

CDR3 protein: ASSVRGFTDTQY
V gene: TRBV2

CDR3 protein: SANRHRSNTEAF
V gene: TRBV20-1

CDR3 protein: ASSQVSGTSHNEQF
V gene: TRBV4-1

CDR3 protein: ASSFTGAGNTIY
V gene: TRBV7-9

CDR3 protein: ASSSQLWGETQY
V gene: TRBV7-2

CDR3 protein: ASSSNIEETQY
V gene: TRBV11-1

CDR3 protein: ATRQGRLGELF
V gene: TRBV12-3/TRBV12-4

CDR3 protein: ASSFSLTDTQY
V gene: TRBV7-9

CDR3 protein: ASSLGGSNTGELF
V gene: TRBV5-4

CDR3 protein: ASSQGSDTQY
V gene: TRBV7-3

CDR3 protein: ASSPPGGGSTEAF
V gene: TRBV11-2

CDR3 protein: SARRGTGDYGYT
V gene: TRBV20-1

CDR3 protein: ASSRNAGLETQY
V gene: TRBV4-3

CDR3 protein: ASSFRDRGLDT
V gene: TRBV12-3/TRBV12-4

CDR3 protein: ASSPLPAPYEKLF
V gene: TRBV18

CDR3 protein: ASSAKNIQY
V gene: TRBV25-1

CDR3 protein: ASSLAGTAKNIQY
V gene: TRBV12-3/TRBV12-4

CDR3 protein: ASSPRDTNNEQF
V gene: TRBV7-3

CDR3 protein: ASSLDGALGLRTDTQY
V gene: TRBV11-3

CDR3 protein: ASSKPTGGVDTGELF
V gene: TRBV6-9

CDR3 protein: ASSPGPNEQY
V gene: TRBV7-2

CDR3 protein: ASSPTGNNEQY
V gene: TRBV11-2

CDR3 protein: SATLPGLARVEQF
V gene: TRBV20-1

CDR3 protein: ASSLDKGAGTQY
V gene: TRBV7-2

CDR3 protein: SVESGNWQY
V gene: TRBV29-1